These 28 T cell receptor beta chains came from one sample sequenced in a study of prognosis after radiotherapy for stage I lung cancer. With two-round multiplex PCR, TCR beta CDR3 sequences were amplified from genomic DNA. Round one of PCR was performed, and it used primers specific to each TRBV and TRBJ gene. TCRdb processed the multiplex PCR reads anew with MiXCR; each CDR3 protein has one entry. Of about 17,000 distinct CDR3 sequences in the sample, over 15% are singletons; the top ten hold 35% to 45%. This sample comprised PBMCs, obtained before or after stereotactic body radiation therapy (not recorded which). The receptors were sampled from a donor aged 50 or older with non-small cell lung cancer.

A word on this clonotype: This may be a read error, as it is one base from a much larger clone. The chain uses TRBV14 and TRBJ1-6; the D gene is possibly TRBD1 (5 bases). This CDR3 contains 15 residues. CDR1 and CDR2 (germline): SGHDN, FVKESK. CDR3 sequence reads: CAGSPSAGGTSPLHF. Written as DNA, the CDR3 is TGTGCCGGCAGCCCCTCCGCGGGGGGTACTTCACCCCTCCACTTT.

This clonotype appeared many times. CDR3 nucleotide sequence: TGTGCCAGTAGTGTGGCGGGAGGGCCTTCCTACGAGCAGTACTTC. Translated: CASSVAGGPSYEQYF. V and J are TRBV19 and TRBJ2-7; 9 nucleotides line up with TRBD2. From germline, CDR1 is LNHDA and CDR2 SQIVND (reference sequence). The length of the CDR3 is 15 residues. V lost 5 bases to trimming and J lost 1 base; unmatched junction nucleotides: 6.

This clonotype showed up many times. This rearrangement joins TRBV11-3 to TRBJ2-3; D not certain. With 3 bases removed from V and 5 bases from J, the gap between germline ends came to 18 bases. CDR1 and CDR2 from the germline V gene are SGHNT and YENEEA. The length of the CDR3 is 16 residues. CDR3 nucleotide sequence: TGTGCCAGCAGCTTTTTTGGGCGAGGTCTACTAGATACGCAGTATTTT. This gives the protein CASSFFGRGLLDTQYF.

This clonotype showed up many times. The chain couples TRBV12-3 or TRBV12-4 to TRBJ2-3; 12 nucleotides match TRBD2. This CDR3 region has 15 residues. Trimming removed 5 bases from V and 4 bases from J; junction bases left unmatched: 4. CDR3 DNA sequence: TGTGCCAGCAGTCCGAGACTAGCGGGAGCAGATACGCAGTATTTT. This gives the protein CASSPRLAGADTQYF.

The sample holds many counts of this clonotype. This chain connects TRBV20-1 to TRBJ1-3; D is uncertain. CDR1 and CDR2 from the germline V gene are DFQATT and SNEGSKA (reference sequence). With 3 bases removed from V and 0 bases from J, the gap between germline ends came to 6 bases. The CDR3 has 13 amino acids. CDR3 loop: CSASRSSGNTIYF. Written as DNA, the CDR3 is TGCAGTGCTAGTAGGAGCTCTGGAAACACCATATATTTT.

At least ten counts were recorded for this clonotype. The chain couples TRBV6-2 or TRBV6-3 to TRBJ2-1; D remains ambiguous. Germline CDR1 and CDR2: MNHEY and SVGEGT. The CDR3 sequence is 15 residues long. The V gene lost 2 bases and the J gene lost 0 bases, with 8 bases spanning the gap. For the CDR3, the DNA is TGTGCCAGCAGTTACCAGATAAGCTCCTACAATGAGCAGTTCTTC. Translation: CASSYQISSYNEQFF.

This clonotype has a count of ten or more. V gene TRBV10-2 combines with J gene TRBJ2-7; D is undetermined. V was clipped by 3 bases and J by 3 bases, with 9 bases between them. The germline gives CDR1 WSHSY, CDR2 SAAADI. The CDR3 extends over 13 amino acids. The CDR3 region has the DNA TGCGCCAGCAGTGAAGGCAGCTACTACGAGCAGTACGTC. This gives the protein CASSEGSYYEQYV.

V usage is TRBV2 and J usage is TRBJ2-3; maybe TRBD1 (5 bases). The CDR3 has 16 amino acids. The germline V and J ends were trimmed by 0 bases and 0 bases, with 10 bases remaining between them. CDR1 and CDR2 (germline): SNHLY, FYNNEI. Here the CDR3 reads CASSEATGPSTDTQYF. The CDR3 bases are TGTGCCAGCAGTGAAGCCACAGGCCCTAGCACAGATACGCAGTATTTT.

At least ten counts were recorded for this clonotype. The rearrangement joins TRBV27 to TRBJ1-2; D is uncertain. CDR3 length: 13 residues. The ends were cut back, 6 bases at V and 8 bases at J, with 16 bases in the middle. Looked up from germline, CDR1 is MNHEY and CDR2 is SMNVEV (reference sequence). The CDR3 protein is CASSFGLFGGYTF. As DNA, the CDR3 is TGTGCCAGCAGCTTCGGGTTATTCGGCGGCTACACCTTC.

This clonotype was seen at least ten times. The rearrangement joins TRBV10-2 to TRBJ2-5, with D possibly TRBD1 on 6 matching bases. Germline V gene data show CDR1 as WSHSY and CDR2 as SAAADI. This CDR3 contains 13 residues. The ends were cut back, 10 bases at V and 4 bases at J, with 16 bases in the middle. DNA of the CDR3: TGCGCCACCGGGACAACCGGGGCAGAGACCCAGTACTTC. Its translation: CATGTTGAETQYF.

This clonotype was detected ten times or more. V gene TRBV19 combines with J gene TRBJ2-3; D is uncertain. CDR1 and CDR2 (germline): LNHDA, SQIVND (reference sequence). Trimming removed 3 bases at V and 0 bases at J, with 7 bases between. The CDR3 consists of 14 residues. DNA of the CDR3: TGTGCCAGTAGTATGAAGGCAAGCACAGATACGCAGTATTTT. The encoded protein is CASSMKASTDTQYF.

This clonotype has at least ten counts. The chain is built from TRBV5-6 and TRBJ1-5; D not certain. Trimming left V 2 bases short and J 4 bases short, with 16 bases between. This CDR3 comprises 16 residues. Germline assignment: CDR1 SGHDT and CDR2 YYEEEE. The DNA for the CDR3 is TGTGCCAGCAGCTTTTACAGAGGAGAGGGAAATCAGCCCCAGCATTTT. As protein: CASSFYRGEGNQPQHF.

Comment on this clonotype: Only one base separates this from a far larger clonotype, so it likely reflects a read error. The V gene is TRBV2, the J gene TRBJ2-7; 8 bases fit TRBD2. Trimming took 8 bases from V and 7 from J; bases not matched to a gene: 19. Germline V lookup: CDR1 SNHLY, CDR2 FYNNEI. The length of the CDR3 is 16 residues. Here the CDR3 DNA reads TGTGCCAGCTCACGCCCAGGGACTAGTCTATACAATGAGCAGTACTTC. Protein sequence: CASSRPGTSLYNEQYF.

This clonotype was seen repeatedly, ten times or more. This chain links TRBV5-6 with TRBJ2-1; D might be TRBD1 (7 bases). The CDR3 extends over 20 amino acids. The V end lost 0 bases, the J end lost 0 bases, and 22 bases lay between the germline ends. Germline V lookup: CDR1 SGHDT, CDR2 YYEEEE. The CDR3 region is CASSLAAGGTPRSSYNEQFF. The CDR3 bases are TGTGCCAGCAGCTTGGCGGCAGGGGGGACCCCGAGGAGCTCCTACAATGAGCAGTTCTTC.

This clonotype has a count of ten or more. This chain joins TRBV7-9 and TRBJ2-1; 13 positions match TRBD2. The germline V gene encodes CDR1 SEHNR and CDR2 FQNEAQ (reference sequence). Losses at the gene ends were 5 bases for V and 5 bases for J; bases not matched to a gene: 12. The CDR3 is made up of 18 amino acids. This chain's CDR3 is CASSPRRLAGGRDNEQFF. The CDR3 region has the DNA TGTGCCAGCAGCCCAAGGAGACTAGCGGGGGGCCGTGACAATGAGCAGTTCTTC.

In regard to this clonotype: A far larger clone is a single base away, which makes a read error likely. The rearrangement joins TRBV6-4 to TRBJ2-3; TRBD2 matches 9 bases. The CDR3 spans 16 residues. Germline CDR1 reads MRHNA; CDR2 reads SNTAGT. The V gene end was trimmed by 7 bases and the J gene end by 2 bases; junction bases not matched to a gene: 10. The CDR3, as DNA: TGTGCCAGCATTGTGTTCGCTAGCGGGAACACAGATACGCAGTATTTT. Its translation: CASIVFASGNTDTQYF.

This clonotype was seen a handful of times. CDR3 nucleotides: TGCAGCGTTGGGGGGACAGGGGGGAACTATGGCTACACCTTC. Residues: CSVGGTGGNYGYTF. This chain connects TRBV29-1 to TRBJ1-2, with TRBD1 identical over 11 bases. Germline CDR1 SQVTM, CDR2 ANQGSEA. J was trimmed by 2 bases and V by 4 bases; bases with no gene match: 3. There are 14 residues in the CDR3. The full variable domain, in which reference TRBV29-1 and TRBJ1-2 provide the parts outside the CDR3, is SAVISQKPSRDICQRGTSLTIQCQVDSQVTMMFWYRQQPGQSLTLIATANQGSEATYESGFVIDKFPISRPNLTFSTLTVSNMSPEDSSIYLCSVGGTGGNYGYTFGSGTRLTVV.

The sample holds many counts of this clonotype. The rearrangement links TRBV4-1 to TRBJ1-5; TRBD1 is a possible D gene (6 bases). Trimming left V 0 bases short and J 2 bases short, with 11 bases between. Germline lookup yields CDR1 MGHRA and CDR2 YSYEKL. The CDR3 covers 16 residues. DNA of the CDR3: TGCGCCAGCAGCCAAGATGGGGGGCTGGGCAATCAGCCCCAGCATTTT. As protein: CASSQDGGLGNQPQHF.

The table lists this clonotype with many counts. The CDR3 here is CSARSRQGAANEKLFF. Here the CDR3 DNA reads TGCAGTGCTAGATCCAGACAGGGGGCTGCTAATGAAAAACTGTTTTTT. The J gene is TRBJ1-4, the V gene TRBV20-1; TRBD1 aligns across 10 bases. CDR1 and CDR2 (germline): DFQATT, SNEGSKA (reference sequence). Trimming removed 2 bases from V and 3 bases from J; junction bases left unmatched: 6. The CDR3 sequence is 16 residues long.

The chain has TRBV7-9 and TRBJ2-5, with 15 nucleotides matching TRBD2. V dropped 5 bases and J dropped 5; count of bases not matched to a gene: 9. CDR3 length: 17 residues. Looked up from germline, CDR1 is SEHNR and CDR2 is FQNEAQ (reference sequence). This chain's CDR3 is CASSGIGTSGGWETQYF. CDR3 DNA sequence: TGTGCCAGCAGCGGTATAGGGACTAGCGGGGGGTGGGAGACCCAGTACTTC.

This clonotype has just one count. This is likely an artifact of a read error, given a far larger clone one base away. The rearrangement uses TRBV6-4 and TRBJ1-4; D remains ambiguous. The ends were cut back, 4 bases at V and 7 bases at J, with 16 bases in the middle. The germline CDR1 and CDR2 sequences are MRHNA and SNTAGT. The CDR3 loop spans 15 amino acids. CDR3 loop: CASSVFPSSGEKLFF. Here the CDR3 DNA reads TGTGCCAGCAGTGTATTTCCCTCCTCGGGTGAAAAACTGTTTTTT.

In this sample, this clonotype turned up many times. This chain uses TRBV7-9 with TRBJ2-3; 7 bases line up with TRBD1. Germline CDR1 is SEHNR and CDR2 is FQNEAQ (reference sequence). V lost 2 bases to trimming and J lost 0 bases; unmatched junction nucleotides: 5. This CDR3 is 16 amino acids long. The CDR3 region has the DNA TGTGCCAGCAGCTTATTAGGGGGCAGTAGCACAGATACGCAGTATTTT. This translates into CASSLLGGSSTDTQYF.

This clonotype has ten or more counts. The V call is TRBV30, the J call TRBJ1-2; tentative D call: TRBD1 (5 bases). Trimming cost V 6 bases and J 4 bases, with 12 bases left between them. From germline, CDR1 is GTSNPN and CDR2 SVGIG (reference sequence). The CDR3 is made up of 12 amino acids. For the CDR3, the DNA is TGTGCCTGCGGGACCGCGCTCTATGGCTACACCTTC. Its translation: CACGTALYGYTF.

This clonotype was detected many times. For the CDR3, the DNA is TGTGCCAGCAGCTTGTATGGACAGGGATTTTCGAACACTGAAGCTTTCTTT. Its protein product is CASSLYGQGFSNTEAFF. The chain employs TRBV5-6 and TRBJ1-1; TRBD1 matches at 8 bases. Germline CDR1 SGHDT, CDR2 YYEEEE. The V and J ends lost 1 base and 1 base, in that order; junction bases with no gene match: 9. The CDR3 extends over 17 amino acids.

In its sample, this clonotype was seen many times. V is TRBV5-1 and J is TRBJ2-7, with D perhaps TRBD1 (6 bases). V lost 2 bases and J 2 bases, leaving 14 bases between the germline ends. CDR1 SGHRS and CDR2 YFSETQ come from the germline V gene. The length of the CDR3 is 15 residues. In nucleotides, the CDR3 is TGCGCCAGCAGCTTCGGCAGGGGCCCTACCTACGAGCAGTACGTC. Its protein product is CASSFGRGPTYEQYV.

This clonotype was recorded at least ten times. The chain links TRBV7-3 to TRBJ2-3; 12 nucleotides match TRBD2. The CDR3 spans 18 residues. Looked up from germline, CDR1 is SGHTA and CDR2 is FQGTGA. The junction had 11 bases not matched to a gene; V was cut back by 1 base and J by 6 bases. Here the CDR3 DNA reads TGTGCCAGCAGCTTAAAGTCTTCTAGCGGGGGGGCTTGGGATACGCAGTATTTT. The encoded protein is CASSLKSSSGGAWDTQYF.

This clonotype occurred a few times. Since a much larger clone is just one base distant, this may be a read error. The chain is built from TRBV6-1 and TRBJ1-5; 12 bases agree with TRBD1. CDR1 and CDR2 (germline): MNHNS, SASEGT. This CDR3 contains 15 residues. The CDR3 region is CASRPGQGANQSQHF. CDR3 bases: TGTGCCAGCAGGCCGGGACAGGGGGCCAATCAGTCCCAGCATTTT.

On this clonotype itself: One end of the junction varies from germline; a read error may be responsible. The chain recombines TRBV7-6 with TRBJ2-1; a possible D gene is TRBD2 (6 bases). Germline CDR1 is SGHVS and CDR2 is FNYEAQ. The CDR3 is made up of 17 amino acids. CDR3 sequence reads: CASSLMWEVSSYNEHFF. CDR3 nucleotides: TGTGCTAGCAGCTTAATGTGGGAGGTTAGCTCCTACAATGAGCACTTCTTC.